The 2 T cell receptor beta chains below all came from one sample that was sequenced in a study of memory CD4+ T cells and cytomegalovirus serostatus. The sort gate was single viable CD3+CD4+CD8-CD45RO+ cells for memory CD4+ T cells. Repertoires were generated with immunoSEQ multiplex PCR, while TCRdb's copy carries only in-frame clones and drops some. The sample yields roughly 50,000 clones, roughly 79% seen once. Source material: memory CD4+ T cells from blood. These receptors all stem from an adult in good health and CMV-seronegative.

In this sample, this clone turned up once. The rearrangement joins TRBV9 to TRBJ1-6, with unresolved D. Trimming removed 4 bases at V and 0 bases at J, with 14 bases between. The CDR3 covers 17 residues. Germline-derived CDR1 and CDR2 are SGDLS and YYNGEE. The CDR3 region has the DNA TGTGCCAGCAGCACCTGGACGGGAAGCTCCTATAATTCACCCCTCCACTTT. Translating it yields CASSTWTGSSYNSPLHF.

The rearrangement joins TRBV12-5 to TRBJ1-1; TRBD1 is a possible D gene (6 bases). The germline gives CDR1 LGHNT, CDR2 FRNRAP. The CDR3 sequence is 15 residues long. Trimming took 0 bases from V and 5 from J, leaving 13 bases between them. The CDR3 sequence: CASGLVQGSSTEAFF. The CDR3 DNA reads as TGTGCTAGTGGTTTGGTACAGGGTTCATCAACTGAAGCTTTCTTT.